This TCR beta chain was profiled in a study of T cells in Graves' hyperthyroidism and ophthalmopathy. General observations from the study: The authors' 13 V-J model separated ophthalmopathy from stable hyperthyroidism.

The authors deemed Graves' hyperthyroidism stable absent ophthalmopathy progression within 18 months. The hyperthyroidism patients had all been newly diagnosed, and their disease duration was under 2 months. Their ages ranged from 18 to 65 years. Not enrolled were patients with uncontrolled infection, other autoimmune disease, pregnancy or lactation. Between the trimmed V and J ends, which lost 4 bases and 6 bases, there was a span of 14 bases. From germline, CDR1 is SGDLS and CDR2 YYNGEE. The CDR3 is 14 residues long. Regarding this clonotype: The antigen remains undetermined.

There were TCR beta CDR3 regions amplified from RNA transcripts. First-round RT-PCR with HTBI primers amplified the TCR CDR3 region. TCRdb independently ran MiXCR on the multiplex PCR reads; one entry per CDR3 protein. The table records roughly 570,000 distinct CDR3 sequences, just over 45% of them present only once. The clonotype was recovered from a woman between 18 and 30 years old with Graves' hyperthyroidism. Sequencing input: peripheral blood or thyroid tissue (not recorded which). V is TRBV9 and J is TRBJ2-1; D tentatively fits TRBD1 or TRBD2 (6 bases each). DNA of the CDR3: TGTGCCAGCAGCCCAGGAGGGGGAGTCAATGAGCAGTTCTTC. This gives the protein CASSPGGGVNEQFF.